This T cell receptor (beta chain) was recovered during a study of blood T cell repertoires in COVID-19. The wider study: Samples representing acute and convalescent COVID-19 were sourced from the United States, Italy and Spain.

Generated by immunoSEQ multiplex PCR, the TCRdb table keeps only in-frame clones and is missing some. Here the sample spans some 87,000 clones, approximately 89% being singletons. This CDR3 spans 14 amino acids. The trim removed 1 base at V and 4 bases at J, leaving 4 bases unmatched. Germline values: CDR1 LGHDT, CDR2 YNNKEL (reference sequence). This TCR was sampled from a human donor in a cohort sampled during active COVID-19. This rearrangement joins TRBV3-1 (or the pseudogene TRBV3-2) to TRBJ2-7; TRBD1 agrees at 7 bases. Sequenced: peripheral blood. CDR3 bases: TGTGCCAGCAGCCAAGGGGCCAGGGGGTACGAGCAGTACTTC. This encodes CASSQGARGYEQYF.